One and the same sample provided the 4 T cell receptor beta chains below, sequenced in a study of shared clonotypes between healthy human individuals. Measured with immunoSEQ multiplex PCR; TCRdb has only the in-frame clones, and not every one. The sample lists more than 2 million clones, 90% to 95% occurring once. The specimen was naive CD4+ T cells sorted from blood. Noted subset: CD45RA+ positively selected. These receptors all stem from a man aged 18 to 29 in good health.

The rearrangement uses TRBV6-1 and TRBJ1-1, with TRBD1 as a possible D gene (5 bases). This CDR3 has 13 amino acids. Germline V gives CDR1 MNHNS, CDR2 SASEGT. Trimming stripped 5 bases from V and 3 bases from J, with 10 bases between. This CDR3 is CASSWEGYTEAFF. The CDR3 DNA sequence: TGTGCCAGCAGTTGGGAGGGGTACACTGAAGCTTTCTTT.

The chain joins TRBV2 to TRBJ2-1, with a weak D call TRBD2 (5 bases). Germline CDR1 reads SNHLY; CDR2 reads FYNNEI. This CDR3 is built from 14 residues. With 5 bases removed from V and 5 bases from J, the gap between germline ends came to 13 bases. CDR3: CASSTRGGNNEQFF. CDR3 in DNA: TGTGCCAGCAGTACGCGCGGAGGCAACAATGAGCAGTTCTTC. Full variable domain (outside the CDR3, taken from reference TRBV2 and TRBJ2-1): EPEVTQTPSHQVTQMGQEVILRCVPISNHLYFYWYRQILGQKVEFLVSFYNNEISEKSEIFDDQFSVERPDGSNFTLKIRSTKLEDSAMYFCASSTRGGNNEQFFGPGTRLTVL.

This clone was picked up one time. This sequence joins TRBV1 and TRBJ1-1. TRBV1 is a pseudogene segment. This CDR3 spans 14 amino acids. The CDR3 nucleotides read TGCACCAGCAGCCAAGATAGGAACCATACTGAAGCTTTCTTT. This translates into CTSSQDRNHTEAFF.

The rearrangement uses TRBV7-2 and TRBJ2-2; D unresolved. Germline V lookup: CDR1 SGHTA, CDR2 FQGNSA. CDR3 size: 16 residues. V lost 2 bases, J lost 0 bases, and 10 bases lay in between. The CDR3 DNA is TGTGCCAGCAGCTTAAAAGGGCAGGCGAACACCGGGGAGCTGTTTTTT. Translated: CASSLKGQANTGELFF.